The 27 T cell receptor beta chains listed next were all sequenced from one sample in a study of cytomegalovirus exposure and HLA in healthy donors. PCR involved 60 Vbeta and 13 Jbeta primers. Measured with immunoSEQ multiplex PCR; TCRdb has only the in-frame clones, and not every one. The profile covers roughly 130,000 clones, with about 80% appearing a single time and under 1.5% taken by the ten largest. The sequencing input was PBMCs. These receptors all stem from a male donor in good health and CMV-seropositive.

V gene TRBV18 combines with J gene TRBJ2-3; 14 bases are a match to TRBD2. V shed 2 bases and J 5 bases; nucleotides not matched to a gene: 9. The CDR3 extends over 18 amino acids. CDR1 is KGHSH and CDR2 is LQKENI in the germline V gene. The CDR3 is CASSPAPGLAGGRDTQYF. CDR3 DNA: TGTGCCAGCTCACCAGCCCCTGGACTAGCGGGAGGTCGAGATACGCAGTATTTT.

As concerns this clone: At the DNA level, this CDR3 is encoded by other sequences in the same sample as well. This chain links TRBV7-2 with TRBJ2-1, with TRBD1 as a possible D gene (6 bases). This CDR3 has 15 amino acids. Germline CDR1 SGHTA, CDR2 FQGNSA. V was pared by 5 bases and J by 8 bases, with 19 bases between. The CDR3 here is CASSPGTTPRDEQFF. The CDR3 region has the DNA TGTGCCAGCAGCCCCGGGACAACCCCAAGAGATGAGCAGTTCTTC.

This clone came up a few times. The V gene is TRBV5-1, the J gene TRBJ2-1, with TRBD2 matching over 13 bases. Germline values: CDR1 SGHRS, CDR2 YFSETQ. This CDR3 region has 17 residues. V trimming: 5 bases; J trimming: 0 bases; junction bases outside the gene matches: 5. In DNA, the CDR3 is TGCGCCAGCAGTACTAGCGGGGGGGCCTACTCCTACAATGAGCAGTTCTTC. This codes for CASSTSGGAYSYNEQFF.

The chain recombines TRBV7-8 with TRBJ1-2; 7 bases map to TRBD1. Germline trimming cut 4 bases from V and 5 bases from J; bases unmatched to any gene: 10. There are 15 residues in the CDR3. Germline V gene lookup returns CDR1 SGHVS and CDR2 FQNEAQ. CDR3 sequence: CASSSNTGAGYGYTF. The CDR3 DNA is TGTGCCAGCAGCTCGAATACAGGGGCGGGATATGGCTACACCTTC.

This clone was counted only a few times. The CDR3 here is CASSLVAGGGYEQYF. CDR3 sequence (DNA): TGCGCCAGCAGCTTGGTGGCGGGAGGGGGGTACGAGCAGTACTTC. The genes are TRBV5-1 and TRBJ2-7, with TRBD2 identical over 9 bases. J lost 4 bases, V lost 0 bases, and 5 bases had no gene match. Germline CDR1 and CDR2: SGHRS and YFSETQ. The CDR3 is made up of 15 amino acids.

This sequence joins TRBV7-9 and TRBJ1-4, with 10 positions matching TRBD1. In germline, CDR1 is SEHNR, CDR2 FQNEAQ (reference sequence). This CDR3 has 15 amino acids. Trimming at V came to 5 bases and at J to 9 bases, leaving 9 bases not matched to a gene. The CDR3 nucleotides are TGTGCCAGCAGCACCCTCGGGACAGGGGTTCAAAAACTGTTTTTT. This codes for CASSTLGTGVQKLFF.

This chain links TRBV18 with TRBJ1-4, with a tentative D call TRBD1 (6 bases). The CDR3 is 15 residues long. Germline CDR1 and CDR2: KGHSH and LQKENI. V shed 1 base and J shed 3 bases, with 9 bases lying between them. The CDR3 DNA reads TGTGCCAGCTCACCACAGGGGGTTGCTAATGAAAAACTGTTTTTT. Translated, it gives CASSPQGVANEKLFF.

V gene TRBV2 combines with J gene TRBJ2-1; D is unresolved. V dropped 2 bases and J dropped 0 bases, with 8 bases sitting between them. This CDR3 contains 15 residues. Germline V gene data show CDR1 as SNHLY and CDR2 as FYNNEI. In DNA form, the CDR3 reads TGTGCCAGCAGTGAACTCCTGAGCTCCTACAATGAGCAGTTCTTC. Translation gives CASSELLSSYNEQFF.

The V call is TRBV4-1, the J call TRBJ1-2; no clear D gene. The CDR3 is 14 amino acids. Germline CDR1 and CDR2: MGHRA and YSYEKL. V was clipped by 0 bases and J by 8 bases, with 13 bases between them. The CDR3 sequence: CASSQDPGSIGYTF. The CDR3 DNA reads as TGCGCCAGCAGCCAAGATCCGGGATCAATAGGCTACACCTTC.

The rearrangement uses TRBV19 and TRBJ2-7; TRBD1 aligns across 7 bases. Germline V gene sequence: CDR1 LNHDA, CDR2 SQIVND (reference sequence). The CDR3 extends over 15 amino acids. Unmatched junction bases numbered 13, after V lost 8 bases and J lost 3 bases. The CDR3 DNA reads TGTGCCAGTTCTGAGGGGGCCGGACTCATCTACGAGCAGTACTTC. Amino acids: CASSEGAGLIYEQYF. The variable domain in full, with the rest retrieved from reference TRBV19 and TRBJ2-7, is DGGITQSPKYLFRKEGQNVTLSCEQNLNHDAMYWYRQDPGQGLRLIYYSQIVNDFQKGDIAEGYSVSREKKESFPLTVTSAQKNPTAFYLCASSEGAGLIYEQYFGPGTRLTVT.

The J gene is TRBJ2-5, the V gene TRBV11-2, with a weak D call TRBD2 (6 bases). The CDR3 is made up of 14 amino acids. The V gene's germline CDR1 is SGHAT and CDR2 FQNNGV. V was trimmed by 3 bases and J by 5 bases, leaving 13 bases between them. The CDR3 region is CASSLLAGKETQYF. The CDR3 coding sequence is TGTGCCAGCAGCTTGCTTGCGGGGAAGGAGACCCAGTACTTC.

The chain combines TRBV5-4 with TRBJ2-3; no firm D call. The CDR3 runs to 15 residues. The V gene lost 1 base and the J gene lost 2 bases, with 11 bases spanning the gap. CDR1 and CDR2 from the germline V gene are SGHNT and YYREEE (reference sequence). This CDR3 is CASSLQSLITDTQYF. Here the CDR3 DNA reads TGTGCCAGCAGCTTGCAGTCCCTGATCACAGATACGCAGTATTTT.

This chain uses TRBV6-5 with TRBJ1-3, with D maybe TRBD1 (6 bases). Germline-derived CDR1 and CDR2 are MNHEY and SVGAGI. The germline V and J ends were trimmed by 0 bases and 4 bases, with 10 bases remaining between them. The CDR3 consists of 15 residues. In DNA form, the CDR3 reads TGTGCCAGCAGTTACTCTCAGGGGCCAGGAAACACCATATATTTT. This gives the protein CASSYSQGPGNTIYF.

V gene TRBV5-1 combines with J gene TRBJ2-3, with TRBD1 identical over 8 bases. CDR3 size: 15 residues. The junction had 7 bases not matched to a gene; V was cut back by 4 bases and J by 3 bases. CDR1 and CDR2 from the germline V gene are SGHRS and YFSETQ. The chain's CDR3 is CASSDRTGWTDTQYF. Written as DNA, the CDR3 is TGCGCCAGCAGCGACCGGACAGGGTGGACAGATACGCAGTATTTT.

This chain uses TRBV19 with TRBJ2-3; no definite D call. Germline V gene data show CDR1 as LNHDA and CDR2 as SQIVND (reference sequence). V was shortened by 5 bases and J by 3 bases, with 3 bases between the two germline ends. The CDR3 sequence is 11 residues long. CDR3 residues: CASSRTDTQYF. Here the CDR3 DNA reads TGTGCCAGTAGTCGGACAGATACGCAGTATTTT.

The chain recombines TRBV12-1 with TRBJ1-4; TRBD1 is taken as the D call from the table, unchecked against the DNA. TRBV12-1 is a listed pseudogene. The CDR3 runs 18 residues. This CDR3 reads CASSPLPGQGRTNEKLFF. CDR3 bases: TGTGCCAGCAGCCCGCTTCCGGGACAGGGCCGAACTAATGAAAAACTGTTTTTT.

The DNA for the CDR3 is TGTGCCAGCAGTTACTCCGGGACAGGGCCTTCCTACGAGCAGTACTTC. Protein product: CASSYSGTGPSYEQYF. The chain links TRBV6-5 to TRBJ2-7; TRBD1 matches at 9 bases. V gave up 0 bases and J gave up 1 base; unmatched junction bases: 4. Germline-derived CDR1 and CDR2 are MNHEY and SVGAGI. This CDR3 contains 16 residues.

This chain uses TRBV6-5 with TRBJ2-5; the match to TRBD2 covers 8 bases. Germline CDR1 and CDR2: MNHEY and SVGAGI. The length of the CDR3 is 16 residues. V dropped 2 bases and J dropped 5; count of bases not matched to a gene: 10. The CDR3 protein is CASSYGSGGPRETQYF. In DNA, the CDR3 is TGTGCCAGCAGTTACGGGTCGGGAGGGCCCCGGGAGACCCAGTACTTC.

V is TRBV28 and J is TRBJ2-3; D is possibly TRBD2 (5 bases). The V and J ends lost 6 bases and 4 bases respectively, with 11 bases between them. The CDR3 contains 13 residues. Germline assignment: CDR1 MDHEN and CDR2 SYDVKM. The CDR3 loop reads CASSPGGADTQYF. The CDR3 DNA reads as TGTGCCAGCAGCCCCGGAGGAGCAGATACGCAGTATTTT.

This clone was seen a handful of times. Other DNA sequences in the same sample also yield this CDR3. The chain is built from TRBV28 and TRBJ2-3; D is unclear. The germline V gene encodes CDR1 MDHEN and CDR2 SYDVKM. There are 14 residues in the CDR3. The V gene lost 3 bases and the J gene lost 0 bases, with 7 bases spanning the gap. CDR3 nucleotides: TGTGCCAGCAGTTTCTTGGAGAGCACAGATACGCAGTATTTT. Translating it yields CASSFLESTDTQYF.

The gene calls are TRBV27 and TRBJ1-1; 7 bases map to TRBD1. Germline assignment: CDR1 MNHEY and CDR2 SMNVEV (reference sequence). This CDR3 comprises 17 residues. V gave up 3 bases and J gave up 5 bases; unmatched junction bases: 15. The CDR3: CASSFRGVGGAGTEAFF. Written as DNA, the CDR3 is TGTGCCAGCAGTTTTCGAGGGGTAGGGGGCGCGGGGACTGAAGCTTTCTTT.

Comment on this clone: An end of the junction does not agree with germline; a read error may underlie this. The chain recombines TRBV7-7 with TRBJ1-4; D is possibly TRBD1 (6 bases). Germline V gene data show CDR1 as SSHAT and CDR2 as FNYEAQ (reference sequence). The CDR3 length is 13 residues. In DNA, the CDR3 is TGTGCTAGCAGTACAGGGTACAACGAAAAACTGTTTTTT. Encoded protein: CASSTGYNEKLFF.

The chain couples TRBV5-6 to TRBJ2-5; 10 bases map to TRBD2. Germline CDR1 reads SGHDT; CDR2 reads YYEEEE. There are 15 residues in the CDR3. With 4 bases clipped from V and 7 bases from J, the junction kept 10 bases outside the gene matches. The chain's CDR3 is CASSISGGIAGTQYF. CDR3 coding DNA: TGTGCCAGCAGCATTAGCGGGGGGATTGCTGGGACCCAGTACTTC.

CDR3 amino acids: CASSERGGTDTQYF. The DNA for the CDR3 is TGTGCCAGCAGTGAGCGGGGGGGCACAGATACGCAGTATTTT. The rearrangement joins TRBV6-1 to TRBJ2-3, with TRBD2 matching 8 bases. This CDR3 is 14 amino acids long. Trimming removed 3 bases from V and 1 base from J; junction bases left unmatched: 0. CDR1 is MNHNS, CDR2 SASEGT, per germline.

The chain employs TRBV9 and TRBJ1-6; unclear D gene. V gave up 3 bases and J gave up 9 bases, with 7 bases separating them. In germline, CDR1 is SGDLS, CDR2 YYNGEE. CDR3 size: 12 residues. The CDR3 region has the DNA TGTGCCAGCAGCGGATCGAGTTCACCCCTCCACTTT. Its translation is CASSGSSSPLHF.

The chain has TRBV21-1 and TRBJ2-3; the tabulated D call, TRBD1, remains unverified against the DNA. TRBV21-1 is termed a pseudogene. The CDR3 consists of 15 residues. This CDR3 reads CASSKGTNPGDTQYF. The CDR3 coding sequence is TGTGCCAGCAGCAAGGGGACAAACCCGGGGGATACGCAGTATTTT.

The sample holds one count of this clone. This chain joins TRBV27 and TRBJ1-1; tentative D call: TRBD1 (5 bases). The V gene's germline CDR1 is MNHEY and CDR2 SMNVEV (reference sequence). With 6 bases removed from V and 2 bases from J, the gap between germline ends came to 13 bases. This CDR3 spans 14 amino acids. The CDR3 protein is CASSRGATNTEAFF. In nucleotides, the CDR3 is TGTGCCAGCAGCCGTGGGGCGACTAACACTGAAGCTTTCTTT.